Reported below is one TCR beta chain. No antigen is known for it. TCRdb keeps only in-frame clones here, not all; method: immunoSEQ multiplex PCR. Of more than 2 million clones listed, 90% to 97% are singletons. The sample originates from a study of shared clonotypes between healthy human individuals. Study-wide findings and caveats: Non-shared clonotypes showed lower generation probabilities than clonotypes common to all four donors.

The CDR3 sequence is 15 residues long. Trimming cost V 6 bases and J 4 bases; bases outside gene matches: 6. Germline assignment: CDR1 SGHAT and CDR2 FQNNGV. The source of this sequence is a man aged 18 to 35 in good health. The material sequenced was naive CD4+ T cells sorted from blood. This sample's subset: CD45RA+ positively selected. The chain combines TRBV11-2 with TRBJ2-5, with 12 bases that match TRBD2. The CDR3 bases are TGTGCCAGCAGAGGACTAGCGGGGATTCCAGAGACCCAGTACTTC. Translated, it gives CASRGLAGIPETQYF.